The 8 T cell receptor beta chains reported below all come from one sample, sequenced in a study of blood T cells in healthy people across ages. Sample-barcoded 5' priming and a J-beta primer mix drove a second PCR of about 6 to 11 cycles. From the 5' RACE reads, TCRdb called clonotypes with MiXCR, one entry per CDR3 protein. The sample has 700,000 to 900,000 distinct CDR3 sequences; roughly 50% are singletons. Sequencing was carried out using blood. The receptors shown here come from a man older than 75 in good health.

The CDR3 bases are TGTGCCAGCAGCCAACGGGAGCAGTCACCCCTCCACTTT. Encoded protein: CASSQREQSPLHF. V and J are TRBV3-1 and TRBJ1-6; D unclear. CDR3 length equals 13 residues. V lost 2 bases, J lost 10 bases, and 9 bases lay in between. The V gene's germline CDR1 is LGHDT and CDR2 YNNKEL (reference sequence).

The chain uses TRBV6-1 and TRBJ1-2, with a weak D call TRBD1 (5 bases). V lost 4 bases, J lost 4 bases, and 13 bases lay in between. CDR1 and CDR2 (germline): MNHNS, SASEGT. This CDR3 has 14 amino acids. The CDR3 bases are TGTGCCAGCAGTGGATGGGGGAGCACCTATGGCTACACCTTC. Its translation is CASSGWGSTYGYTF.

This clonotype was picked up one time. This chain connects TRBV12-5 to TRBJ2-7; 13 bases are shared with TRBD2. With 6 bases clipped from V and 10 bases from J, the junction kept 9 bases outside the gene matches. From germline, CDR1 is LGHNT and CDR2 FRNRAP. CDR3 length: 14 amino acids. The CDR3 is CASGPGLAGVPQYF. CDR3 nucleotide sequence: TGTGCTAGTGGCCCAGGACTAGCGGGAGTGCCCCAGTACTTC.

Worth noting for this clonotype: An end of the junction does not agree with germline; a read error may underlie this. The genes are TRBV27 and TRBJ1-1; D unclear. CDR3 length: 14 residues. Per germline, CDR1 MNHEY and CDR2 SMNVEV (reference sequence). CDR3 loop: CASSAWQTNTEVFF. In DNA, the CDR3 is TGTGCCAGCAGTGCTTGGCAAACGAACACTGAAGTTTTCTTT.

This clonotype was observed a few times. The chain carries TRBV12-3 or TRBV12-4 and TRBJ2-7; 8 bases map to TRBD2. The CDR3 runs 12 residues. Trimming cost V 6 bases and J 3 bases; bases outside gene matches: 1. The DNA of the CDR3 is TGTGCCAGCAGCGGGGGGGTCTACGAGCAGTACTTC. It codes for CASSGGVYEQYF.

Here the CDR3 reads CATSDRDSNQPQHF. The DNA for the CDR3 is TGTGCCACCAGTGATCGAGATAGCAATCAGCCCCAGCATTTT. The chain carries TRBV24-1 and TRBJ1-5; D is unresolved. The CDR3 has 14 residues. The V gene lost 3 bases and the J gene lost 0 bases, with 5 bases spanning the gap. The V gene's germline CDR1 is KGHDR and CDR2 SFDVKD.

In this sample, this clonotype turned up a few times. This chain uses TRBV27 with TRBJ2-5, with D possibly being TRBD2 (5 bases). The CDR3 sequence is 13 residues long. From germline, CDR1 is MNHEY and CDR2 SMNVEV (reference sequence). Trimming shortened V by 7 bases and J by 4 bases, and 13 bases separated the two germline ends. The CDR3: CASTGGSGETQYF. The CDR3 DNA is TGTGCCAGCACGGGCGGGTCGGGAGAGACCCAGTACTTC.

The J gene is TRBJ2-5, the V gene TRBV20-1, with TRBD2 as a possible D gene (6 bases). The CDR3 length is 14 residues. Trimming pared 3 bases from V and 4 bases from J, leaving 15 bases between. Germline V gene lookup returns CDR1 DFQATT and CDR2 SNEGSKA (reference sequence). CDR3 in amino acids: CSASHLTRGETQYF. In nucleotides, the CDR3 is TGCAGTGCTAGTCACTTGACTAGGGGAGAGACCCAGTACTTC.